These T cell receptor beta chains were read from a single sample in a study of CD8+ T cells in alopecia areata. Profiled with immunoSEQ multiplex PCR; TCRdb holds only in-frame clones, not every one. The sample has some 200,000 clones, roughly 56% seen once. The sample consisted of CD8+ T cells sorted from blood. The source is a human donor in good health. Each CDR3 is given with its conserved first and last residue. D genes are given only for firm matches. The size of a clone is reported for some rows only, either as once, few or many, or as a class for expanded clones.

J	V	size	D	CDR3	DNA
TRBJ2-2	TRBV29-1	NA	NA	CSVEAGLTGELFF	TGCAGCGTTGAAGCAGGGCTCACCGGGGAGCTGTTTTTT
TRBJ1-1	TRBV19	NA	NA	CASSIVGSQPADEAFF	TGTGCCAGTAGTATAGTAGGGTCCCAGCCCGCGGATGAAGCTTTCTTT
TRBJ2-7	TRBV6-4	NA	TRBD1	CASSEALTGTGDDEQYF	TGTGCCAGCAGTGAAGCGCTTACTGGGACAGGGGATGACGAGCAGTACTTC
TRBJ2-6	TRBV7-9	few	NA	CASTLSGANVLTF	TGTGCCAGCACCCTCTCTGGGGCCAACGTCCTGACTTTC
TRBJ1-3	TRBV7-9	NA	NA	CASSLPGSSGNTIYF	TGTGCCAGCAGCTTACCGGGAAGCTCTGGAAACACCATATATTTT
TRBJ2-2	TRBV9	NA	TRBD2	CASSVGGKNTGELFF	TGTGCCAGCAGCGTCGGGGGGAAGAACACCGGGGAGCTGTTTTTT
TRBJ2-7	TRBV5-6	few	TRBD1	CASSWGTGSLFREQYF	TGTGCCAGCAGCTGGGGGACAGGGAGTTTGTTTCGCGAGCAGTACTTC
TRBJ2-7	TRBV7-9	few	NA	CASSLVALVAYEQYF	TGTGCCAGCAGCTTAGTGGCTCTTGTCGCATACGAGCAGTACTTC
TRBJ1-4	TRBV5-1	NA	NA	CASSPESEDEKLFF	TGCGCCAGCAGCCCGGAGAGCGAAGATGAAAAACTGTTTTTT
TRBJ2-7	TRBV7-8	NA	TRBD1	CASSQGDREAYEQYF	TGTGCCAGCTCACAAGGGGACAGGGAAGCCTACGAGCAGTACTTC
TRBJ2-1	TRBV4-1	NA	NA	CASSHSEFGKQFF	TGCGCCAGCAGCCATTCGGAGTTTGGCAAGCAGTTCTTC
TRBJ2-3	TRBV30	few	NA	CAWSHQGDTQYF	TGTGCCTGGAGTCATCAGGGGGATACGCAGTATTTT
TRBJ2-3	TRBV7-6	NA	TRBD1	CASSPGQGFTDTQYF	TGTGCCAGCAGCCCTGGACAGGGGTTCACAGATACGCAGTATTTT
TRBJ2-1	TRBV2	NA	TRBD2	CASGRAYNEQFF	TGTGCCTCGGGGAGGGCCTACAATGAGCAGTTCTTC
TRBJ1-3	TRBV30	NA	NA	CAWSPGNTIYF	TGTGCCTGGAGCCCTGGGAACACCATATATTTT
TRBJ2-1	TRBV19	few	TRBD1	CASNRDRGYNEQFF	TGTGCCAGTAATCGGGACAGGGGCTACAATGAGCAGTTCTTC
TRBJ1-5	TRBV13	NA	NA	CASSLRGRSLETQHF	TGTGCCAGCAGCTTGCGGGGTCGGAGTTTAGAGACCCAGCATTTT
TRBJ2-5	TRBV9	NA	NA	CASSVGGASMETQYF	TGTGCCAGCAGCGTAGGAGGGGCTAGTATGGAGACCCAGTACTTC
TRBJ2-1	TRBV4-1	NA	TRBD2	CASSSPRRGGLSREQFF	TGCGCCAGCAGCTCTCCGAGACGGGGGGGCCTTTCGAGAGAGCAGTTCTTC
TRBJ1-6	TRBV15	NA	NA	CATSSLRDNSPLHF	TGTGCCACCAGCAGCCTCAGAGATAATTCACCCCTCCACTTT
TRBJ1-1	TRBV4-1	NA	TRBD1	CASSLDREGTEAFF	TGCGCCAGCAGCTTAGACAGGGAGGGCACTGAAGCTTTCTTT
TRBJ2-7	TRBV11-2	NA	NA	CASSLDSRSILYEQYF	TGTGCCAGCAGCTTAGACTCGCGATCCATCCTTTACGAGCAGTACTTC
TRBJ2-1	TRBV19	few	NA	CASSITYNEQFF	TGTGCCAGTAGTATAACCTACAATGAGCAGTTCTTC
TRBJ1-1	TRBV19	NA	NA	CATGTARTEAFF	TGTGCCACCGGGACGGCTAGGACTGAAGCTTTCTTT
TRBJ1-2	TRBV29-1	NA	TRBD1	CSVQTRDRDYGYTF	TGCAGCGTCCAGACCCGGGACAGGGACTATGGCTACACCTTC
TRBJ1-5	TRBV25-1	NA	NA	CASSEYGQPQHF	TGTGCCAGCAGTGAATATGGTCAGCCCCAGCATTTT
TRBJ1-2	TRBV10-2	NA	NA	CASSLSGRQDGYTF	TGCGCCAGCAGCCTGTCAGGGCGACAGGATGGCTACACCTTC
TRBJ2-7	TRBV5-6	few	NA	CASSRILTLPEQYF	TGTGCCAGCTCACGGATCCTCACCTTACCCGAGCAGTACTTC
TRBJ1-1	TRBV29-1	NA	TRBD1	CSGAGGTEAFF	TGCAGCGGGGCAGGGGGCACTGAAGCTTTCTTT
TRBJ2-7	TRBV5-1	NA	NA	CASSSGLKRYEQYF	TGCGCCAGCAGCTCCGGCCTTAAACGGTACGAGCAGTACTTC
TRBJ1-1	TRBV27	NA	NA	CASSLSKAQGTEAFF	TGTGCCAGCAGTTTATCGAAGGCGCAGGGCACTGAAGCTTTCTTT
TRBJ2-7	TRBV19	few	TRBD2	CASSLTSVSYEQYF	TGTGCCAGTAGTTTGACTAGCGTCTCCTACGAGCAGTACTTC
TRBJ2-5	TRBV6-4	few	NA	CASSDALRPRKTQYF	TGTGCCAGCAGTGACGCGTTAAGGCCACGAAAGACCCAGTACTTC
TRBJ1-2	TRBV7-9	NA	TRBD1	CASSPQGPNYGYTF	TGTGCCAGCAGCCCACAGGGGCCTAACTATGGCTACACCTTC
TRBJ1-1	TRBV29-1	NA	NA	CSENTEAFF	TGCAGCGAGAACACTGAAGCTTTCTTT
TRBJ1-3	TRBV6-5	NA	NA	CASSSEQPSGNTIYF	TGTGCCAGCAGTTCCGAACAGCCCTCTGGAAACACCATATATTTT
TRBJ2-3	TRBV7-2	few	TRBD2	CASSFAGVVGTDTQYF	TGTGCCAGCAGCTTCGCGGGGGTTGTTGGCACAGATACGCAGTATTTT
TRBJ2-7	TRBV2	NA	NA	CASSASYEQYF	TGTGCCAGCAGTGCGAGCTACGAGCAGTACTTC
TRBJ1-2	TRBV4-1	once	NA	CASSQEQGYGYTF	TGCGCCAGCAGCCAAGAACAGGGTTATGGCTACACCTTC
TRBJ2-3	TRBV5-6	few	TRBD2	CASSPRTSGDTDTQYF	TGTGCCAGCAGCCCACGTACTAGCGGGGACACAGATACGCAGTATTTT
TRBJ1-1	TRBV7-9	NA	NA	CASSLEEGSNTEAFF	TGTGCCAGCAGCTTAGAAGAGGGGTCGAACACTGAAGCTTTCTTT
TRBJ1-1	TRBV25-1	NA	NA	CASNGLQNTEAFF	TGTGCCAGCAATGGGTTGCAGAACACTGAAGCTTTCTTT
TRBJ1-1	TRBV2	NA	NA	CASSELTGKNTEAFF	TGTGCCAGCAGTGAACTGACAGGCAAGAACACTGAAGCTTTCTTT
TRBJ1-1	TRBV29-1	few	NA	CSVEWEVNTEAFF	TGCAGCGTTGAGTGGGAGGTGAACACTGAAGCTTTCTTT
TRBJ1-2	TRBV13	NA	NA	CASSPLRGYYGYTF	TGTGCCAGCAGCCCTCTCCGGGGCTACTATGGCTACACCTTC
TRBJ2-1	TRBV27	NA	NA	CASSHESYNEQFF	TGTGCCAGCAGTCATGAGTCCTACAATGAGCAGTTCTTC
TRBJ2-7	TRBV30	NA	TRBD1	CAWTRQGSYEQYF	TGTGCCTGGACTCGACAGGGATCCTACGAGCAGTACTTC
TRBJ1-1	TRBV30	NA	NA	CAWRGLGTEAFF	TGTGCCTGGAGGGGTTTGGGCACTGAAGCTTTCTTT
TRBJ2-5	TRBV29-1	NA	NA	CSVNQEGQETQYF	TGCAGCGTCAACCAGGAAGGGCAAGAGACCCAGTACTTC
TRBJ2-7	TRBV6-5	once	TRBD2	CASSLSLAGTYEQYF	TGTGCCAGCAGCCTATCCCTAGCGGGGACCTACGAGCAGTACTTC
TRBJ2-1	TRBV27	NA	NA	CASATLTRGSNEQFF	TGTGCCAGCGCTACCTTGACACGGGGGAGCAATGAGCAGTTCTTC
TRBJ2-3	TRBV7-9	NA	NA	CASSLSDTQYF	TGTGCCAGCAGCTTATCAGATACGCAGTATTTT
TRBJ2-3	TRBV13	NA	TRBD2	CASSLASGGPEAQYF	TGTGCCAGCAGCTTGGCTAGCGGGGGACCAGAGGCGCAGTATTTT
TRBJ1-2	TRBV29-1	NA	TRBD1	CSATGESGYTF	TGCAGCGCAACAGGGGAAAGTGGCTACACCTTC
TRBJ2-7	TRBV13	few	TRBD1	CASSTGQGTYEQYF	TGTGCCAGCAGCACGGGACAGGGAACCTACGAGCAGTACTTC
TRBJ2-7	TRBV7-6	many	TRBD1	CASSLDRVNEQYF	TGTGCCAGCAGCCTTGACAGGGTCAACGAGCAGTACTTC
TRBJ1-1	TRBV6-5	NA	NA	CASQQGNTEAFF	TGTGCCAGTCAACAGGGGAACACTGAAGCTTTCTTT
TRBJ2-1	TRBV5-1	NA	NA	CASSLYGTQGQFF	TGCGCCAGCAGCTTGTACGGGACACAGGGGCAGTTCTTC